This T cell receptor (beta chain) was identified during a study of radiation and T cells in renal cell carcinoma. Whole-study findings and limits: Without pretreatment biopsies, baseline tumor clonotype presence was undetermined.

The table lists this clone with a count of one. Its antigen is still unknown. Here immunoSEQ multiplex PCR was the method, and the copy in TCRdb shows in-frame clones only, minus some. Here the sample spans approximately 43,000 clones, about 84% being singletons. Per the germline V gene, CDR1 is MGHRA and CDR2 is YSYEKL. There are 19 residues in the CDR3. With 4 bases clipped from V and 0 bases from J, the junction kept 7 bases outside the gene matches. This sample's time point: blood 4 weeks post-SBRT, at nephrectomy. Treatment here: 15 Gy SBRT to primary tumor, nephrectomy 4 weeks later. Nephrectomy followed 15 Gy stereotactic body radiation by 4 weeks. Serial blood draws occurred at baseline and 2 and 4 weeks post-SBRT.

Sample: blood, taken from a patient whose treatment included radiotherapy and nephrectomy. The genes are TRBV4-1 and TRBJ2-1, with 15 bases fitting TRBD2. The sequence derives from a woman aged 65 to 85 with renal cell carcinoma. The CDR3 DNA reads as TGCGCCAGCAGCCGCATGGGACTAGCGGGAGGTAGCTCCTACAATGAGCAGTTCTTC. Protein: CASSRMGLAGGSSYNEQFF.